These T cell receptor beta chains were read from a single sample in a study of T cell responses to AZD1222 COVID-19 vaccine. Method: immunoSEQ multiplex PCR; TCRdb's copy keeps in-frame clones and lacks some. The table shows roughly 120,000 clones, with more than 70% occurring only once. The material was peripheral blood, obtained on day 0 of AZD1222 vaccination. These receptor sequences come from an adult in good health. CDR3s include the opening cysteine and the closing phenylalanine or tryptophan. The D gene is left open where the match is weak. Only part of the rows carry a size: once, few, many, or a class if the clone is expanded.

d_call,v_call,j_call,clone_size,cdr3_nt,cdr3_aa
TRBD1,TRBV28,TRBJ2-7,NA,TGTGCCAGCAGTTTCCCAGGGACAGGGGTCTACGAGCAGTACTTC,CASSFPGTGVYEQYF
NA,TRBV5-4,TRBJ1-4,NA,TGTGCCAGCAGCTTGAGGGCAGGAGATGAAAAACTGTTTTTT,CASSLRAGDEKLFF
TRBD1,TRBV6-4,TRBJ1-2,NA,TGTGCCAGCAGTATTGACGGACAGGAGAACTATGGCTACACCTTC,CASSIDGQENYGYTF
NA,TRBV7-9,TRBJ2-3,NA,TGTGCCAGCAGCTTAAGACCCACGGACTTCACAGATACGCAGTATTTT,CASSLRPTDFTDTQYF
NA,TRBV28,TRBJ1-1,NA,TGTGCCAGCAGCGTTCTCGGCAAACGGGACACTGAAGCTTTCTTT,CASSVLGKRDTEAFF
TRBD2,TRBV19,TRBJ2-3,few,TGTGCCAGTAGTAACGGGGGGGGCGTCGATACGCAGTATTTT,CASSNGGGVDTQYF
TRBD2,TRBV6-5,TRBJ2-1,few,TGTGCCAGCAGGCGGGAGGGAAACAATGAGCAGTTCTTC,CASRREGNNEQFF
TRBD1,TRBV5-1,TRBJ1-4,NA,TGCGCCAGCAGCACGACAGGGTACGGTGAAAAACTGTTTTTT,CASSTTGYGEKLFF
NA,TRBV19,TRBJ1-5,NA,TGTGCCAGTAGCCGGGGAGGCAATCAGCCCCAGCATTTT,CASSRGGNQPQHF
NA,TRBV6-1,TRBJ2-3,NA,TGTGCCAGCCGCGTCGCTCGAACTCGTGCAGATACGCAGTATTTT,CASRVARTRADTQYF
NA,TRBV27,TRBJ1-1,NA,TGTGCCAGCAGTTTAGACAAGAACACTGAAGCTTTCTTT,CASSLDKNTEAFF
NA,TRBV19,TRBJ2-3,NA,TGTGCCAGTAGTATAGGGCAGGGGACAGATACGCAGTATTTT,CASSIGQGTDTQYF
TRBD1,TRBV12-3/TRBV12-4,TRBJ2-7,NA,TGTGCCAGCAGTCAGCACAGGGGCTACGAGCAGTACTTC,CASSQHRGYEQYF
NA,TRBV19,TRBJ2-6,NA,TGTGCCAGTAGTATGAGTTCTGGGGCCAACGTCCTGACTTTC,CASSMSSGANVLTF
NA,TRBV19,TRBJ1-5,NA,TGTGCCAGTAGTTATGACCGCTATCAGCCCCAGCATTTT,CASSYDRYQPQHF
NA,TRBV7-8,TRBJ2-2,NA,TGTGCCAGCAGCGACCGGACCACCGGGGAGCTGTTTTTT,CASSDRTTGELFF
NA,TRBV19,TRBJ2-1,NA,TGTGCCAGTAGTATTTTTCCAGCGGCCTCCTACAATGAGCAGTTCTTC,CASSIFPAASYNEQFF
NA,TRBV21-1,TRBJ1-1,NA,TGTGCCAGCAGTGAAGCTTTCTTT,CASSEAFF
TRBD1,TRBV4-2,TRBJ1-6,NA,TGTGCCAGCAGCCACGACAGGGAGAGCTATAATTCACCCCTCCACTTT,CASSHDRESYNSPLHF
NA,TRBV18,TRBJ1-1,many,TGTGCCAGCTCCCTAATAGCGAGGAACACTGAAGCTTTCTTT,CASSLIARNTEAFF
NA,TRBV11-2,TRBJ2-1,NA,TGTGCCAGCAGCTTAGCGGACAATGAGCAGTTCTTC,CASSLADNEQFF
TRBD1,TRBV4-2,TRBJ1-3,NA,TGTGCCAGCAGCCAGACCCCAGGACAGGGGGGAAACACCATATATTTT,CASSQTPGQGGNTIYF
NA,TRBV18,TRBJ1-2,once,TGTGCCAGCTCACCAGCAGGGTCCTATGGCTACACCTTC,CASSPAGSYGYTF
NA,TRBV19,TRBJ1-5,NA,TGTGCCAGTAGTAGTCCGCCTTTCAATCAGCCCCAGCATTTT,CASSSPPFNQPQHF
TRBD1,TRBV7-3,TRBJ1-1,NA,TGTGCCAGCAGCCAGGGGGGACAGTGGGAGACTGAAGCTTTCTTT,CASSQGGQWETEAFF
NA,TRBV7-3,TRBJ1-6,NA,TGTGCCAGCAGCCAGACGGCGGGCTATAATTCACCCCTCCACTTT,CASSQTAGYNSPLHF
TRBD1,TRBV5-1,TRBJ2-6,NA,TGCGCCAGCAGCTTTCTCGGGACAGGGACGTCTGGGGCCAACGTCCTGACTTTC,CASSFLGTGTSGANVLTF
TRBD1,TRBV12-5,TRBJ2-3,NA,TGTGCTAGTGGTTTGGAGAGGGGACAGGGGACAGATACGCAGTATTTT,CASGLERGQGTDTQYF
NA,TRBV6-6,TRBJ2-3,NA,TGTGCCAGCAGTTACAGGGGGGGGGCTACAGATACGCAGTATTTT,CASSYRGGATDTQYF
NA,TRBV28,TRBJ1-2,NA,TGTGCCAGCAGTTTGCTGGGTAACTATGGCTACACCTTC,CASSLLGNYGYTF
NA,TRBV7-2,TRBJ1-1,NA,TGTGCCAGCAGCGCCATGGGGGGGCGCACTGAAGCTTTCTTT,CASSAMGGRTEAFF
TRBD2,TRBV4-2,TRBJ2-1,NA,TGTGCCAGCAGCCCTAGGACTAGCGGCTCCTACAATGAGCAGTTCTTC,CASSPRTSGSYNEQFF
TRBD1,TRBV19,TRBJ1-4,NA,TGTGCCAGTAGTACGGCGACAGGGGGTAGGGAAAAACTGTTTTTT,CASSTATGGREKLFF
TRBD1,TRBV7-9,TRBJ1-1,NA,TGTGCCAGCAGCTTGGGACAGGGGTCTGAAGCTTTCTTT,CASSLGQGSEAFF
TRBD1,TRBV19,TRBJ1-1,NA,TGTGCCAGTAGTACCCGGGACAGGTGGCCTGAAGCTTTCTTT,CASSTRDRWPEAFF
TRBD1,TRBV5-1,TRBJ2-7,NA,TGCGCCAGCAGCTTATTGGACAGGGAATACGAGCAGTACTTC,CASSLLDREYEQYF
NA,TRBV7-3,TRBJ2-7,NA,TGTGCCAGCAGCTACGAGCAGTACTTC,CASSYEQYF
NA,TRBV29-1,TRBJ1-1,NA,TGCAGCGCAGCCGGCAACATGAACACTGAAGCTTTCTTT,CSAAGNMNTEAFF
TRBD1,TRBV5-5,TRBJ2-7,NA,TGTGCCAGCAGCTACGGGGGACAGGGATCCTACGAGCAGTACTTC,CASSYGGQGSYEQYF
NA,TRBV2,TRBJ2-7,NA,TGTGCCAGCTACGGACAGTCCTACGAGCAGTACTTC,CASYGQSYEQYF
NA,TRBV15,TRBJ2-3,NA,TGTGCCACCAGCAGAGTCGCAGGGTTGAACACAGATACGCAGTATTTT,CATSRVAGLNTDTQYF
NA,TRBV7-9,TRBJ1-2,NA,TGTGCCAGCGCCGGCAACTATGGCTACACCTTC,CASAGNYGYTF
NA,TRBV7-9,TRBJ1-1,NA,TGTGCCAGCAGCTTAGTGAATAGGGTGAACACTGAAGCTTTCTTT,CASSLVNRVNTEAFF
NA,TRBV2,TRBJ2-2,NA,TGTGCCGGAACTGGGGAGACCGGGGAGCTGTTTTTT,CAGTGETGELFF
TRBD2,TRBV10-3,TRBJ2-2,NA,TGTGCCATCAGTGAGTCCGGGGGGGCGAACACCGGGGAGCTGTTTTTT,CAISESGGANTGELFF
NA,TRBV24-1,TRBJ1-4,NA,TGTGCCACCAGTGATCCCGGTGGGGGCGCTAGGGATGAAAAACTGTTTTTT,CATSDPGGGARDEKLFF
NA,TRBV6-5,TRBJ1-2,NA,TGTGCCAGCAGTTACGGCCAGGGAGGCTATGGCTACACCTTC,CASSYGQGGYGYTF
NA,TRBV4-2,TRBJ2-7,NA,TGTGCCAGCAGCCAAGCTTGGAGTGAGAGTTACGAGCAGTACTTC,CASSQAWSESYEQYF
TRBD2,TRBV28,TRBJ2-7,few,TGTGCCAGCAGTTTCCGGCTGTTGGCGGGGGCCTACGAGCAGTACTTC,CASSFRLLAGAYEQYF
TRBD1,TRBV11-2,TRBJ2-7,NA,TGTGCCAGCAGCTACGGGACAGGGGGTTACGAGCAGTACTTC,CASSYGTGGYEQYF
TRBD1,TRBV28,TRBJ1-1,few,TGTGCCAGCAGCACGTGGACAGGGGTGAACACTGAAGCTTTCTTT,CASSTWTGVNTEAFF
NA,TRBV19,TRBJ2-2,NA,TGTGCCAGTCGGACAGCCCCGAACACCGGGGAGCTGTTTTTT,CASRTAPNTGELFF
NA,TRBV4-2,TRBJ2-2,NA,TGTGCCAGCAGCCAAAACACGGTACCTAACACCGGGGAGCTGTTTTTT,CASSQNTVPNTGELFF
TRBD1,TRBV20-1,TRBJ2-1,NA,TGCAGTGCTAGTTACAGGGGGATATACAATGAGCAGTTCTTC,CSASYRGIYNEQFF
NA,TRBV5-4,TRBJ2-7,few,TGTGCCAGCAGCTTGGAATCTTTCGACGGAGCCTACGAGCAGTACTTC,CASSLESFDGAYEQYF
NA,TRBV7-3,TRBJ2-5,once,TGTGCCAGCAGCTTAACGGGCGCGGGGACCCAGTACTTC,CASSLTGAGTQYF
NA,TRBV19,TRBJ2-1,NA,TGTGCCAGTAGTATAGCCACCCATTGGAATGAGCAGTTCTTC,CASSIATHWNEQFF
NA,TRBV4-3,TRBJ1-5,NA,TGCGCCAGCAGCCAAGATTCAGGGGAAAATCAGCCCCAGCATTTT,CASSQDSGENQPQHF
NA,TRBV7-3,TRBJ1-1,few,TGTGCCAGCAGCTCCGGGGTGGGAGAAGCTTTCTTT,CASSSGVGEAFF